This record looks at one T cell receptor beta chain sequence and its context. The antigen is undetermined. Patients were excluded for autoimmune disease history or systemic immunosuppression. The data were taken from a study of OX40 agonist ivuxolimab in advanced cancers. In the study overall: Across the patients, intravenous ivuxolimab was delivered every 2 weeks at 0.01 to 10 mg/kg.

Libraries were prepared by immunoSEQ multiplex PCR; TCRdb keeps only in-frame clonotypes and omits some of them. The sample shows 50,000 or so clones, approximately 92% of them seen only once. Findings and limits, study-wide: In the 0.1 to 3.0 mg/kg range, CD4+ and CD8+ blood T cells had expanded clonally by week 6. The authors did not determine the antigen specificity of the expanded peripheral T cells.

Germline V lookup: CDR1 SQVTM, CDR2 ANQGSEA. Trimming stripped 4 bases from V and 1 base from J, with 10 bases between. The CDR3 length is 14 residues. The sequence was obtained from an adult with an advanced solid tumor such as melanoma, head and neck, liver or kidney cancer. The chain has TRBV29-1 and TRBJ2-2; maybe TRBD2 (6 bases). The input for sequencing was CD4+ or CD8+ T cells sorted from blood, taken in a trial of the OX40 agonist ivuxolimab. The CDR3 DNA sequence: TGCAGCGTTGCATACGGGAGGAACACCGGGGAGCTGTTTTTT. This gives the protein CSVAYGRNTGELFF.